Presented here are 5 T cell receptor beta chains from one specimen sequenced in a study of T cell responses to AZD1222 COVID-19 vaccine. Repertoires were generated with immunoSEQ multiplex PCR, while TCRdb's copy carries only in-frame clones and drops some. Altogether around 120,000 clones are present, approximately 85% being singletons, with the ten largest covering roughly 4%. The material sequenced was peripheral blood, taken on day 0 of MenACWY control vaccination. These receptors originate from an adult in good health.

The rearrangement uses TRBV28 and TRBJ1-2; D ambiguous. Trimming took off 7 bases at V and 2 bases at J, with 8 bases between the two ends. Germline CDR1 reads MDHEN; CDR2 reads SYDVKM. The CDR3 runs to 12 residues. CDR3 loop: CASTSQNYGYTF. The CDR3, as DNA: TGTGCCAGCACTTCCCAGAACTATGGCTACACCTTC.

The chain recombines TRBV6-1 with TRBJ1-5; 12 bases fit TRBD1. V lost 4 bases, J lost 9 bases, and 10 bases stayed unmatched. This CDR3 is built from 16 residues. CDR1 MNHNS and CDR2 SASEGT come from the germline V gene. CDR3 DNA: TGTGCCAGCAGTGTGGGACAGGGGGCGCTCGGTTCGCCCCAGCATTTT. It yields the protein CASSVGQGALGSPQHF.

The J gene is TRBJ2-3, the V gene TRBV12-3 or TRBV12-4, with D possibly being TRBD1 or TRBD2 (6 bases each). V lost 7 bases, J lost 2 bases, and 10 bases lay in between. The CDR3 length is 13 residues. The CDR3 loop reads CASNGGYTDTQYF. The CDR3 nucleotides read TGTGCCAGCAACGGGGGCTACACAGATACGCAGTATTTT.

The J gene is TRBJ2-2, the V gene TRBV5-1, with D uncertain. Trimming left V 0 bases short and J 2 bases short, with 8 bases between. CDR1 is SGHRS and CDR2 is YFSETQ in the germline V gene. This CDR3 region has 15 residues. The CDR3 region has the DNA TGCGCCAGCAGCTTGGAGCAACTAAACACCGGGGAGCTGTTTTTT. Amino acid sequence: CASSLEQLNTGELFF. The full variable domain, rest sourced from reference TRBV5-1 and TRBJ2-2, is KAGVTQTPRYLIKTRGQQVTLSCSPISGHRSVSWYQQTPGQGLQFLFEYFSETQRNKGNFPGRFSGRQFSNSRSEMNVSTLELGDSALYLCASSLEQLNTGELFFGEGSRLTVL.

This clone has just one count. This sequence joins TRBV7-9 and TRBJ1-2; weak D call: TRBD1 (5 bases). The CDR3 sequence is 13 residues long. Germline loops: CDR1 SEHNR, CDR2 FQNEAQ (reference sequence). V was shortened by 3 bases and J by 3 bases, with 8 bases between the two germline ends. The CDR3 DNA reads TGTGCCAGCAGCTTGTCGGGGGACTATGGCTACACCTTC. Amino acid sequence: CASSLSGDYGYTF.